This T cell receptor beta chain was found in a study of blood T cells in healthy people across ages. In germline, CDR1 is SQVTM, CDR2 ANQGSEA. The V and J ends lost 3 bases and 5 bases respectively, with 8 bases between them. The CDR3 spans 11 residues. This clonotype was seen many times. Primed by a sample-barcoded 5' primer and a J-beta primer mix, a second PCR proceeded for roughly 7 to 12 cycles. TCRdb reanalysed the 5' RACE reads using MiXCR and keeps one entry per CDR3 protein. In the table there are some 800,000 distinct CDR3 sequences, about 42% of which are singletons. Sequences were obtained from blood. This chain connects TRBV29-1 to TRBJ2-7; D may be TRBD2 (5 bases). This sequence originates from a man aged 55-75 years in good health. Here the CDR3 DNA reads TGCAGCGTTGACTCGGGGAACGAGCAGTACTTC. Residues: CSVDSGNEQYF.